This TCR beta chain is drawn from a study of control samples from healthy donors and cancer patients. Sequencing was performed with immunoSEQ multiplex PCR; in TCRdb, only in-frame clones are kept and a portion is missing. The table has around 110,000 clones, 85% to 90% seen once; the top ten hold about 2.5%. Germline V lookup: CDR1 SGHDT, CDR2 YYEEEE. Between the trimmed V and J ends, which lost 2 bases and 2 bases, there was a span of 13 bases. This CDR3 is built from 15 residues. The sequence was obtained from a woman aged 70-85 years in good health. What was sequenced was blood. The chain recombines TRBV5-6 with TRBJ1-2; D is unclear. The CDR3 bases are TGTGCCAGCAGCTTTACGCACGGAGAAAACTATGGCTACACCTTC. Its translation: CASSFTHGENYGYTF.